This T cell receptor beta chain is from a study of blood T cells in healthy people across ages. Donors gave around 9.8 milliliters of peripheral blood apiece. Trimming shortened V by 1 base and J by 1 base, and 7 bases separated the two germline ends. Germline lookup yields CDR1 MNHNS and CDR2 SASEGT. The length of the CDR3 is 14 residues. Combining a sample-barcoded 5' primer with a J-beta primer mix, a second PCR ran for about 6 to 12 cycles. TCRdb fed the 5' RACE reads into MiXCR, producing one record per CDR3 protein. The repertoire holds hundreds of thousands of distinct CDR3 sequences, with roughly 50% as singletons.

The clonotype was recovered from a woman aged 55-70 years in good health. Sequenced sample: blood. The V and J genes are TRBV6-1 and TRBJ1-1, with D hard to call. CDR3 in amino acids: CASSEGSGNTEAFF. Written as DNA, the CDR3 is TGTGCCAGCAGTGAAGGCAGCGGGAACACTGAAGCTTTCTTT.